Listed here are 29 T cell receptor beta chains from one sample, sequenced in a study of cytomegalovirus exposure and HLA in healthy donors. Primers: 60 Vbeta forward and 13 Jbeta reverse. Measured with immunoSEQ multiplex PCR; TCRdb has only the in-frame clones, and not every one. The sample gives fewer than 200,000 clones, roughly four fifths of which show up once; 1.9% is in the top ten. Sequencing used PBMCs. The receptor source for this set is a woman aged 18-30 years in good health and CMV-seronegative.

This chain uses TRBV6-5 with TRBJ2-7, with 8 bases matching TRBD1. Germline assignment: CDR1 MNHEY and CDR2 SVGAGI. CDR3 length equals 15 residues. J gave up 5 bases and V 6 bases, and 12 bases lay outside the gene matches. CDR3 residues: CASSFDRGPLDEQYF. The DNA for the CDR3 is TGTGCCAGCAGCTTCGACAGGGGCCCCCTGGACGAGCAGTACTTC.

The chain combines TRBV27 with TRBJ2-7, with 7 bases that match TRBD2. CDR1 MNHEY and CDR2 SMNVEV come from the germline V gene (reference sequence). There are 14 residues in the CDR3. The V and J ends lost 4 bases and 4 bases, in that order; junction bases with no gene match: 7. The chain's CDR3 is CASSSTGGNYEQYF. The CDR3 DNA sequence: TGTGCCAGCAGTTCCACGGGGGGTAATTACGAGCAGTACTTC.

This clone was detected only once. The chain joins TRBV2 to TRBJ1-4; maybe TRBD1 (6 bases). This CDR3 has 16 residues. The V gene lost 2 bases and the J gene lost 1 base, with 11 bases spanning the gap. Germline CDR1 SNHLY, CDR2 FYNNEI. The CDR3 reads CASSERDTGTNEKLFF. The CDR3 DNA follows: TGTGCCAGCAGTGAACGGGACACAGGAACTAATGAAAAACTGTTTTTT.

In nucleotides, the CDR3 is TGTGCCAGCAGTTATTCGAGGAGTTCTGAAGCTTTCTTT. Translating it yields CASSYSRSSEAFF. The chain links TRBV6-5 to TRBJ1-1; D not certain. Trimming removed 3 bases from V and 6 bases from J, with 11 bases in between. The CDR3 spans 13 residues. The V gene's germline CDR1 is MNHEY and CDR2 SVGAGI.

The gene calls are TRBV19 and TRBJ2-7; TRBD2 aligns across 8 bases. Germline loops: CDR1 LNHDA, CDR2 SQIVND (reference sequence). This CDR3 comprises 13 residues. The V gene end was trimmed by 10 bases and the J gene end by 0 bases; junction bases not matched to a gene: 5. The CDR3 is CATQAGDSYEQYF. CDR3 nucleotides: TGTGCCACCCAAGCGGGAGACTCCTACGAGCAGTACTTC.

The genes are TRBV9 and TRBJ2-3; D unclear. CDR3 length equals 15 residues. Trimming removed 4 bases from V and 2 bases from J, with 14 bases in between. From germline, CDR1 is SGDLS and CDR2 YYNGEE. The chain's CDR3 is CASSMLHGVTDTQYF. Here the CDR3 DNA reads TGTGCCAGCAGCATGCTACACGGAGTCACAGATACGCAGTATTTT. The full variable domain, in which reference TRBV9 and TRBJ2-3 provide the parts outside the CDR3, is DSGVTQTPKHLITATGQRVTLRCSPRSGDLSVYWYQQSLDQGLQFLIQYYNGEERAKGNILERFSAQQFPDLHSELNLSSLELGDSALYFCASSMLHGVTDTQYFGPGTRLTVL.

The gene calls are TRBV5-4 and TRBJ1-1, with D perhaps matching TRBD1 (5 bases). CDR1 is SGHNT, CDR2 YYREEE, per germline (reference sequence). Between the trimmed V and J ends, which lost 0 bases and 3 bases, there was a span of 15 bases. The CDR3 is 16 amino acids. The CDR3 coding sequence is TGTGCCAGCAGCTTGGGGGCGGGGGGGAGGGACACTGAAGCTTTCTTT. Encoded protein: CASSLGAGGRDTEAFF. Drawing the rest from reference TRBV5-4 and TRBJ1-1, the complete variable domain is ETGVTQSPTHLIKTRGQQVTLRCSSQSGHNTVSWYQQALGQGPQFIFQYYREEENGRGNFPPRFSGLQFPNYSSELNVNALELDDSALYLCASSLGAGGRDTEAFFGQGTRLTVV.

The chain links TRBV9 to TRBJ2-5, with 12 bases identical to TRBD2. V lost 0 bases and J lost 4; bases outside the gene matches: 1. CDR1 is SGDLS, CDR2 YYNGEE, per germline. The CDR3 consists of 15 residues. CDR3 nucleotides: TGTGCCAGCAGCGTAGTGGGACTAGCGGGAGAGACCCAGTACTTC. Its protein is CASSVVGLAGETQYF.

CDR3 DNA: TGCGCCAGCAGCCGTGGGACAGAGAAAACCTACGAGCAGTACTTC. This gives the protein CASSRGTEKTYEQYF. The rearrangement uses TRBV5-1 and TRBJ2-7, with TRBD1 identical over 7 bases. The germline V gene has CDR1 SGHRS and CDR2 YFSETQ. This CDR3 spans 15 amino acids. The J segment lost 2 bases and the V segment lost 4 bases, leaving 9 bases of the junction unmatched.

This clone was detected only once. The CDR3 DNA follows: TGTGCCAGCAGTACAGGGGGCGTCCGTGGGGGCTACACCTTC. This translates into CASSTGGVRGGYTF. The rearrangement links TRBV6-5 to TRBJ1-2, with 9 positions matching TRBD1. Germline assignment: CDR1 MNHEY and CDR2 SVGAGI. The trim removed 5 bases at V and 8 bases at J, leaving 9 bases unmatched. CDR3 size: 14 residues.

The J gene is TRBJ1-2, the V gene TRBV27; 9 bases agree with TRBD1. This CDR3 contains 14 residues. V shed 0 bases, J shed 7 bases, and the junction held 3 bases outside the gene matches. Germline V CDR1 and CDR2: MNHEY, SMNVEV (reference sequence). The chain's CDR3 is CASSLSGQGFGYTF. In nucleotides, the CDR3 is TGTGCCAGCAGTTTATCTGGACAGGGGTTTGGCTACACCTTC.

This clone was detected a few times. The V call is TRBV5-1, the J call TRBJ2-6; D gene uncertain. The germline gives CDR1 SGHRS, CDR2 YFSETQ. This CDR3 contains 15 residues. V was pared by 1 base and J by 1 base, with 6 bases between. The CDR3 DNA is TGCGCCAGCAGCTTGTTCCTATCTGGGGCCAACGTCCTGACTTTC. Residues: CASSLFLSGANVLTF. Based on the CDR3 plus reference TRBV5-1 and TRBJ2-6, the full variable domain is KAGVTQTPRYLIKTRGQQVTLSCSPISGHRSVSWYQQTPGQGLQFLFEYFSETQRNKGNFPGRFSGRQFSNSRSEMNVSTLELGDSALYLCASSLFLSGANVLTFGAGSRLTVL.

This chain connects TRBV18 to TRBJ2-7; D is perhaps TRBD2 (7 bases). There are 15 residues in the CDR3. Trimming cost V 2 bases and J 5 bases, with 16 bases left between them. Germline CDR1 KGHSH, CDR2 LQKENI. The CDR3 is CASSPSGQGRDEQYF. DNA of the CDR3: TGTGCCAGCTCACCAAGCGGGCAGGGGAGGGACGAGCAGTACTTC.

This chain uses TRBV2 with TRBJ1-5, with D possibly being TRBD1 (5 bases). CDR1 and CDR2 (germline): SNHLY, FYNNEI. Trimming stripped 3 bases from V and 6 bases from J, with 12 bases between. CDR3 size: 14 residues. The DNA of the CDR3 is TGTGCCAGCAGTGAGTACAGGACGGGTCAGCCCCAGCATTTT. Translated, it gives CASSEYRTGQPQHF.

The rearrangement joins TRBV6-6 to TRBJ2-1, with 8 bases that match TRBD2. This CDR3 is 13 amino acids long. V lost 8 bases to trimming and J lost 5 bases; unmatched junction nucleotides: 5. Germline CDR1 and CDR2: MNHNY and SVGAGI (reference sequence). DNA of the CDR3: TGTGCCAGCGACCGCGGGGGGCACAATGAGCAGTTCTTC. It encodes CASDRGGHNEQFF.

The rearrangement links TRBV11-2 to TRBJ1-4; 9 bases are shared with TRBD1. The CDR3 contains 17 residues. Germline V gene sequence: CDR1 SGHAT, CDR2 FQNNGV. V lost 6 bases, J lost 5 bases, and 13 bases stayed unmatched. The CDR3 DNA sequence: TGTGCCAGCAGTGGGGGACAGGGACCAGCCGTCAATGAAAAACTGTTTTTT. It codes for CASSGGQGPAVNEKLFF.

This clone was detected only once. The rearrangement uses TRBV25-1 and TRBJ1-1, with 7 bases identical to TRBD1. The CDR3 sequence is 17 residues long. V dropped 4 bases and J dropped 0; count of bases not matched to a gene: 11. The germline V gene has CDR1 MGHDK and CDR2 SYGVNS. The CDR3 spells CASSARDSGIMNTEAFF. CDR3 bases: TGTGCCAGCAGTGCGAGGGACAGTGGGATTATGAACACTGAAGCTTTCTTT.

V gene TRBV19 combines with J gene TRBJ1-5; D may be TRBD1 (5 bases). With 3 bases removed from V and 6 bases from J, the gap between germline ends came to 9 bases. Germline V gene lookup returns CDR1 LNHDA and CDR2 SQIVND (reference sequence). CDR3 length: 13 amino acids. The CDR3 here is CASSITGTQPQHF. In DNA form, the CDR3 reads TGTGCCAGTAGTATCACAGGCACTCAGCCCCAGCATTTT.

This clone came up once. This chain uses TRBV5-4 with TRBJ2-2, with TRBD1 matching over 7 bases. The trim removed 4 bases at V and 0 bases at J, leaving 3 bases unmatched. Germline values: CDR1 SGHNT, CDR2 YYREEE (reference sequence). The CDR3 spans 15 residues. This chain's CDR3 is CASSQGDPNTGELFF. CDR3 nucleotide sequence: TGTGCCAGCAGCCAGGGGGATCCGAACACCGGGGAGCTGTTTTTT.

The CDR3 DNA sequence: TGTGCCACCAGCAGATCCGGGACACCAACCTACGAGCAGTACTTC. It codes for CATSRSGTPTYEQYF. V gene TRBV15 combines with J gene TRBJ2-7; D possibly corresponds to TRBD1 (6 bases). This CDR3 region has 15 residues. Trimming shortened V by 2 bases and J by 2 bases, and 13 bases separated the two germline ends. The germline V gene encodes CDR1 LNHNV and CDR2 YYDKDF (reference sequence). Supplemented by reference TRBV15 and TRBJ2-7, the full variable domain reads DAMVIQNPRYQVTQFGKPVTLSCSQTLNHNVMYWYQQKSSQAPKLLFHYYDKDFNNEADTPDNFQSRRPNTSFCFLDIRSPGLGDTAMYLCATSRSGTPTYEQYFGPGTRLTVT.

The gene calls are TRBV4-1 and TRBJ1-3; D uncertain. Trimming took off 3 bases at V and 2 bases at J, with 5 bases between the two ends. The germline CDR1 and CDR2 sequences are MGHRA and YSYEKL. CDR3 size: 13 residues. In DNA, the CDR3 is TGCGCCAGCAGCCAGGGCCCTGGAAACACCATATATTTT. Translating it yields CASSQGPGNTIYF.

The chain joins TRBV2 to TRBJ2-7; D unresolved. V lost 8 bases to trimming and J lost 2 bases, with 16 bases between them. The CDR3 covers 14 residues. Per germline, CDR1 SNHLY and CDR2 FYNNEI. The CDR3 DNA follows: TGTGCCAGCGTCATAGACACCTTTACCTACGAGCAGTACTTC. Its translation: CASVIDTFTYEQYF.

This clone has just a few counts. This chain links TRBV5-1 with TRBJ1-1; D is possibly TRBD1 (5 bases). CDR1 and CDR2 (germline): SGHRS, YFSETQ. The CDR3 has 14 amino acids. V shed 1 base and J shed 2 bases, with 9 bases lying between them. CDR3 coding DNA: TGCGCCAGCAGCTTGTTGTGGGGCAACACTGAAGCTTTCTTT. Its translation is CASSLLWGNTEAFF.

The chain has TRBV28 and TRBJ1-4; TRBD1 is a possible D gene (5 bases). Germline V gene lookup returns CDR1 MDHEN and CDR2 SYDVKM. The CDR3 runs to 14 residues. Trimming took off 9 bases at V and 8 bases at J, with 19 bases between the two ends. This CDR3 reads CASGPGSPYEKLFF. The CDR3 nucleotides read TGTGCCAGTGGCCCAGGGTCTCCGTACGAAAAACTGTTTTTT.

There are a few counts of this clone. The chain couples TRBV5-4 to TRBJ2-5; TRBD2 matches at 13 bases. The CDR3 is 16 residues long. J gave up 5 bases and V 0 bases, and 4 bases lay outside the gene matches. CDR1 SGHNT and CDR2 YYREEE come from the germline V gene (reference sequence). CDR3 sequence: CASSLGLAGGHETQYF. DNA of the CDR3: TGTGCCAGCAGCTTGGGACTAGCGGGGGGCCACGAGACCCAGTACTTC.

This rearrangement joins TRBV7-9 to TRBJ2-7; the match to TRBD1 covers 7 bases. CDR1 SEHNR and CDR2 FQNEAQ come from the germline V gene (reference sequence). The length of the CDR3 is 16 residues. The ends lost 1 base at V and 5 bases at J; junction bases unmatched: 11. The CDR3 nucleotides are TGTGCCAGCAGCTTAGATAAGACAGGGAAAGCCCACGAGCAGTACTTC. Encoded protein: CASSLDKTGKAHEQYF.

The genes are TRBV6-4 and TRBJ2-2; D might be TRBD2 (5 bases). This CDR3 has 14 amino acids. Per germline, CDR1 MRHNA and CDR2 SNTAGT. V lost 0 bases, J lost 5 bases, and 7 bases lay in between. Here the CDR3 DNA reads TGTGCCAGCAGTGACTCTAGGGAGACCGGGGAGCTGTTTTTT. Translating it yields CASSDSRETGELFF.

The genes are TRBV6-6 and TRBJ1-5; D is undetermined. Germline values: CDR1 MNHNY, CDR2 SVGAGI (reference sequence). The V end lost 5 bases, the J end lost 7 bases, and 12 bases lay between the germline ends. The CDR3 contains 13 residues. In DNA, the CDR3 is TGTGCCAGCAGTCTTGAGGCTGGACAGCCCCAGCATTTT. Amino acids: CASSLEAGQPQHF.

V and J are TRBV2 and TRBJ2-5; D unresolved. CDR3 length: 16 residues. CDR1 is SNHLY, CDR2 FYNNEI, per germline. The V gene lost 7 bases and the J gene lost 5 bases, with 23 bases spanning the gap. The CDR3 spells CASMKSGFVLSETQYF. The CDR3 DNA sequence: TGTGCCAGCATGAAGTCAGGTTTCGTGCTATCGGAGACCCAGTACTTC. The entire variable domain, with the rest obtained from reference TRBV2 and TRBJ2-5, is as follows: EPEVTQTPSHQVTQMGQEVILRCVPISNHLYFYWYRQILGQKVEFLVSFYNNEISEKSEIFDDQFSVERPDGSNFTLKIRSTKLEDSAMYFCASMKSGFVLSETQYFGPGTRLLVL.